Listed here are 18 T cell receptor beta chains from one sample, sequenced in a study of PD-1 blockade in classical Hodgkin lymphoma. Repertoires were generated with immunoSEQ multiplex PCR, while TCRdb's copy carries only in-frame clones and drops some. The sample lists about 100,000 clones; about 89% were seen once. Relapses following autologous stem cell transplantation were seen in all patients, with brentuximab vedotin exposure varying. Sample: peripheral blood mononuclear cells (PBMCs), taken before the second cycle of nivolumab. These TCRs come from a human donor with classical Hodgkin lymphoma.

This clone was seen only once. The chain has TRBV18 and TRBJ2-2; no reliable D call. The CDR3 contains 15 residues. Germline V CDR1 and CDR2: KGHSH, LQKENI. V was shortened by 2 bases and J by 0 bases, with 7 bases between the two germline ends. CDR3 amino acids: CASSPGEANTGELFF. DNA of the CDR3: TGTGCCAGCTCACCAGGGGAAGCGAACACCGGGGAGCTGTTTTTT.

V usage is TRBV6-5 and J usage is TRBJ1-6; D perhaps matches TRBD1 (5 bases). CDR1 MNHEY and CDR2 SVGAGI come from the germline V gene. V shed 2 bases and J shed 11 bases, with 13 bases lying between them. The CDR3 runs to 14 residues. The CDR3 nucleotides are TGTGCCAGCAGTTACCTGGAGGGGATGACACCCCTCCACTTT. The encoded protein is CASSYLEGMTPLHF.

The genes are TRBV14 and TRBJ2-7; 12 bases align to TRBD2. Unmatched junction bases numbered 7, after V lost 3 bases and J lost 1 base. The CDR3 spans 17 residues. Germline CDR1 SGHDN, CDR2 FVKESK. CDR3 DNA sequence: TGTGCCAGCAGCCAGACGGTGGGACTAGCGGGTTCCTACGAGCAGTACTTC. It specifies CASSQTVGLAGSYEQYF. The full variable domain, its missing parts supplied by reference TRBV14 and TRBJ2-7, is EAGVTQFPSHSVIEKGQTVTLRCDPISGHDNLYWYRRVMGKEIKFLLHFVKESKQDESGMPNNRFLAERTGGTYSTLKVQPAELEDSGVYFCASSQTVGLAGSYEQYFGPGTRLTVT.

Here the CDR3 DNA reads TGTGCCAGCAGTCCTGACACCATCCTAGCCTACGAGCAGTACTTC. This gives the protein CASSPDTILAYEQYF. The rearrangement links TRBV5-4 to TRBJ2-7; no firm D call. V lost 5 bases and J 2 bases, leaving 17 bases between the germline ends. Germline lookup yields CDR1 SGHNT and CDR2 YYREEE (reference sequence). This CDR3 comprises 15 residues. The full variable domain, rest sourced from reference TRBV5-4 and TRBJ2-7, is ETGVTQSPTHLIKTRGQQVTLRCSSQSGHNTVSWYQQALGQGPQFIFQYYREEENGRGNFPPRFSGLQFPNYSSELNVNALELDDSALYLCASSPDTILAYEQYFGPGTRLTVT.

This clone is a singleton in its sample. The J gene is TRBJ2-5, the V gene TRBV30; no definite D call. The CDR3 is made up of 11 amino acids. The V end lost 0 bases, the J end lost 3 bases, and 2 bases lay between the germline ends. Germline-derived CDR1 and CDR2 are GTSNPN and SVGIG (reference sequence). The CDR3 loop reads CAWSVEETQYF. The CDR3 coding sequence is TGTGCCTGGAGTGTTGAAGAGACCCAGTACTTC.

The rearrangement uses TRBV19 and TRBJ1-1, with D possibly matching TRBD1 (5 bases). The CDR3 length is 15 residues. The V gene lost 3 bases and the J gene lost 5 bases, with 16 bases spanning the gap. CDR1 and CDR2 (germline): LNHDA, SQIVND (reference sequence). CDR3 loop: CASSMLFRVGTEAFF. CDR3 DNA: TGTGCCAGTAGTATGCTTTTCAGGGTAGGTACTGAAGCTTTCTTT.

The genes are TRBV4-2 and TRBJ1-2; D not certain. The germline CDR1 and CDR2 sequences are LGHNA and YNFKEQ. Trimming removed 1 base at V and 8 bases at J, with 17 bases between. This CDR3 has 15 amino acids. CDR3 coding DNA: TGTGCCAGCAGCCAAGGCCAACAAGAGACGGGGGGCTACACCTTC. Its protein is CASSQGQQETGGYTF.

This clone appeared a single time. The genes are TRBV6-4 and TRBJ2-1; 10 bases line up with TRBD2. Germline CDR1 and CDR2: MRHNA and SNTAGT. The CDR3 covers 15 residues. Trimming cost V 2 bases and J 4 bases; bases outside gene matches: 2. The CDR3 sequence: CASSDEAGGYNEQFF. CDR3 DNA: TGTGCCAGCAGTGACGAAGCGGGGGGGTACAATGAGCAGTTCTTC.

V and J are TRBV19 and TRBJ1-3; TRBD1 aligns across 8 bases. The CDR3 runs 14 residues. Trimming removed 4 bases from V and 8 bases from J; junction bases left unmatched: 7. Per germline, CDR1 LNHDA and CDR2 SQIVND (reference sequence). CDR3 amino acids: CASSTQDRVDTIYF. DNA for the CDR3: TGTGCCAGTAGTACCCAGGACAGGGTAGACACCATATATTTT.

The J gene is TRBJ2-7, the V gene TRBV6-6; D is possibly TRBD1 or TRBD2 (5 bases each). The ends were cut back, 2 bases at V and 5 bases at J, with 13 bases in the middle. This CDR3 is 14 amino acids long. The germline CDR1 and CDR2 sequences are MNHNY and SVGAGI (reference sequence). In DNA form, the CDR3 reads TGTGCCAGCAGTTACAGGGACCGCCATGACGAGCAGTACTTC. Translated, it gives CASSYRDRHDEQYF.

This rearrangement joins TRBV6-5 to TRBJ2-7, with 8 bases fitting TRBD1. Germline CDR1 is MNHEY and CDR2 is SVGAGI. The CDR3 length is 12 residues. Unmatched junction bases numbered 4, after V lost 6 bases and J lost 6 bases. The CDR3 here is CASSLGTGEQYF. CDR3 sequence (DNA): TGTGCCAGCAGCCTCGGGACAGGCGAGCAGTACTTC.

The chain has TRBV13 and TRBJ2-7; maybe TRBD2 (5 bases). The CDR3 runs 13 residues. V was cut by 3 bases and J by 6 bases, with 12 bases left in between. The germline gives CDR1 PRHDT, CDR2 FYEKMQ (reference sequence). This CDR3 reads CASSFKHEGEQYF. The CDR3 bases are TGTGCCAGCAGCTTTAAACACGAGGGCGAGCAGTACTTC.

V usage is TRBV5-1 and J usage is TRBJ2-4, with D possibly TRBD2 on 5 matching bases. This CDR3 has 14 residues. Per the germline V gene, CDR1 is SGHRS and CDR2 is YFSETQ. V lost 7 bases, J lost 2 bases, and 13 bases lay in between. The CDR3, as DNA: TGCGCCAGCGGTGTCTGGAGGTCCAAAAACATTCAGTACTTC. This gives the protein CASGVWRSKNIQYF.

This sequence joins TRBV5-6 and TRBJ2-2; D not certain. The CDR3 runs 17 residues. Between the trimmed V and J ends, which lost 0 bases and 2 bases, there was a span of 14 bases. Germline CDR1 and CDR2: SGHDT and YYEEEE. The CDR3 region is CASSLALTGSNTGELFF. CDR3 nucleotide sequence: TGTGCCAGCAGCTTGGCCCTAACTGGGTCCAACACCGGGGAGCTGTTTTTT.

The chain carries TRBV7-9 and TRBJ1-3; no clear D gene. V was shortened by 4 bases and J by 0 bases, with 16 bases between the two germline ends. In germline, CDR1 is SEHNR, CDR2 FQNEAQ (reference sequence). The CDR3 runs to 17 residues. The CDR3 here is CASSSSRLLSSGNTIYF. The DNA of the CDR3 is TGTGCCAGCAGCTCCTCCCGATTACTGAGCTCTGGAAACACCATATATTTT.

This sequence joins TRBV5-1 and TRBJ1-3, with unresolved D. The V end was cut by 6 bases, the J end by 0 bases, with 19 bases between. The germline gives CDR1 SGHRS, CDR2 YFSETQ. The CDR3 spans 17 residues. CDR3 protein: CASTPLGPRNSGNTIYF. CDR3 nucleotide sequence: TGCGCCAGCACCCCCCTAGGGCCTAGGAACTCTGGAAACACCATATATTTT.

In nucleotides, the CDR3 is TGTGCCAGTAGTATACGGGACAGCATAGGGGAGCAGTACTTC. This codes for CASSIRDSIGEQYF. The chain joins TRBV19 to TRBJ2-7, with 7 nucleotides matching TRBD1. V trimming: 2 bases; J trimming: 7 bases; junction bases outside the gene matches: 8. The CDR3 covers 14 residues. The germline CDR1 and CDR2 sequences are LNHDA and SQIVND (reference sequence).

This clone occurred once. The chain carries TRBV5-1 and TRBJ2-5, with 8 bases matching TRBD1. CDR3 size: 13 residues. Germline loops: CDR1 SGHRS, CDR2 YFSETQ. With 3 bases clipped from V and 3 bases from J, the junction kept 1 base outside the gene matches. CDR3 residues: CASSSQGEETQYF. Written as DNA, the CDR3 is TGCGCCAGCAGCTCACAGGGGGAAGAGACCCAGTACTTC.